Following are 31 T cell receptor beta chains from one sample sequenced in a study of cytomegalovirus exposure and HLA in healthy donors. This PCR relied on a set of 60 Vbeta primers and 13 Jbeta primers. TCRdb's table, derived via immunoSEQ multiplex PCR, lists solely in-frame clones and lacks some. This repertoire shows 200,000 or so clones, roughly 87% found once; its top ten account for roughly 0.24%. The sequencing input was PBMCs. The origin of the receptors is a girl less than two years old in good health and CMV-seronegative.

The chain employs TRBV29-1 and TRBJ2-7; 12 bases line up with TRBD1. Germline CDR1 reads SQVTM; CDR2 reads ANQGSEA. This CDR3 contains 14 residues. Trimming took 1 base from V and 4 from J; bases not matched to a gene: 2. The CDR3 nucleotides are TGCAGCGTTGAAGGGGACAGGGGGCAGTACGAGCAGTACTTC. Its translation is CSVEGDRGQYEQYF.

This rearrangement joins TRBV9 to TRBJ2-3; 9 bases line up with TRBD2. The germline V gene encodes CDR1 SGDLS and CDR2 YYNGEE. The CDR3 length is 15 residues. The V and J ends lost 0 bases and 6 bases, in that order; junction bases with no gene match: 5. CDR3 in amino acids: CASSVGIAGVDTQYF. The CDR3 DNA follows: TGTGCCAGCAGCGTAGGGATAGCGGGAGTGGATACGCAGTATTTT.

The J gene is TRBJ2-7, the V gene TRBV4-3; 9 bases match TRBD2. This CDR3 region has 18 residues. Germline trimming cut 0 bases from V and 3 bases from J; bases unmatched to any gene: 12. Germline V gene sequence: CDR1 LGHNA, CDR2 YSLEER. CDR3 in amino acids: CASSQDVMWREGRYEQYF. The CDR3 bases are TGCGCCAGCAGCCAAGATGTTATGTGGCGGGAGGGCCGCTACGAGCAGTACTTC.

The CDR3 protein is CASSLRTGGESPLHF. In nucleotides, the CDR3 is TGTGCCAGCAGTCTCCGTACAGGGGGCGAGTCACCCCTCCACTTT. The chain recombines TRBV25-1 with TRBJ1-6, with 9 bases identical to TRBD1. CDR3 length: 15 amino acids. Germline V CDR1 and CDR2: MGHDK, SYGVNS. V was pared by 5 bases and J by 10 bases, with 9 bases of the junction left unmatched. Combining the CDR3 with reference TRBV25-1 and TRBJ1-6 gives the whole variable domain EADIYQTPRYLVIGTGKKITLECSQTMGHDKMYWYQQDPGMELHLIHYSYGVNSTEKGDLSSESTVSRIRTEHFPLTLESARPSHTSQYLCASSLRTGGESPLHFGNGTRLTVT.

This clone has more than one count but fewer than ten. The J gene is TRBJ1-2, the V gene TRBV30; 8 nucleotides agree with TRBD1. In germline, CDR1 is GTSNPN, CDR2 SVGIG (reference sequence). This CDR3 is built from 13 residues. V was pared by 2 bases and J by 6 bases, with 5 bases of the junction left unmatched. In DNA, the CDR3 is TGTGCCTGGAGTTTCGACAGGGGAGATGGCTACACCTTC. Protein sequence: CAWSFDRGDGYTF.

The CDR3 protein is CASSHGNRVHEQYF. In DNA, the CDR3 is TGTGCCAGCAGCCACGGAAACAGGGTCCACGAGCAGTACTTC. The genes are TRBV11-2 and TRBJ2-7, with D perhaps TRBD1 (6 bases). V lost 5 bases and J 5 bases, leaving 16 bases between the germline ends. Germline loops: CDR1 SGHAT, CDR2 FQNNGV. The CDR3 sequence is 14 residues long.

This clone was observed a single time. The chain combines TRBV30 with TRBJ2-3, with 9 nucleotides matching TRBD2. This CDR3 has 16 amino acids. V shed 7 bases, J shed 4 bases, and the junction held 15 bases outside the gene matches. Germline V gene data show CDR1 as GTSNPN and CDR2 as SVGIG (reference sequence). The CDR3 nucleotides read TGTGCCTCTGGCGGGGCGGGAGGGGGTTCAGCAGATACGCAGTATTTT. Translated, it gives CASGGAGGGSADTQYF.

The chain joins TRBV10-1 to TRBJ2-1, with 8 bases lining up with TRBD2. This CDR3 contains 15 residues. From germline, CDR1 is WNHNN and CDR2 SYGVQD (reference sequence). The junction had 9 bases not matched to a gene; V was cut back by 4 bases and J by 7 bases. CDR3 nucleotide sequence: TGCGCCAGCAGTGCTTCACCCGGACTAGCTAATGAGCAGTTCTTC. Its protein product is CASSASPGLANEQFF.

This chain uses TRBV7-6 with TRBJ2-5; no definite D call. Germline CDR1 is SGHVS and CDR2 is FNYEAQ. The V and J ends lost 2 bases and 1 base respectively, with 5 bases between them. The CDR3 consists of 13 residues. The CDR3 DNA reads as TGTGCCAGCAGCTTACGTTTCCAAGAGACCCAGTACTTC. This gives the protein CASSLRFQETQYF.

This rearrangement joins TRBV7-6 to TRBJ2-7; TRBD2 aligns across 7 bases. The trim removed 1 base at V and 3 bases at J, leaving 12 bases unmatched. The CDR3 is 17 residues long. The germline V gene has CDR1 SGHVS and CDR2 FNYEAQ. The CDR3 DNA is TGTGCCAGCAGCTTAGTTTCGGGTCATGGCGGGAGCTACGAGCAGTACTTC. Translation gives CASSLVSGHGGSYEQYF.

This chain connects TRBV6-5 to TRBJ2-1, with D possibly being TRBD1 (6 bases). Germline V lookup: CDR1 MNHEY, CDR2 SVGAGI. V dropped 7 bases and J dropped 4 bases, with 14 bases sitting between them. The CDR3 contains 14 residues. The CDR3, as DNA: TGTGCCAGCAACCAGCAGGGGAAATACAATGAGCAGTTCTTC. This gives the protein CASNQQGKYNEQFF.

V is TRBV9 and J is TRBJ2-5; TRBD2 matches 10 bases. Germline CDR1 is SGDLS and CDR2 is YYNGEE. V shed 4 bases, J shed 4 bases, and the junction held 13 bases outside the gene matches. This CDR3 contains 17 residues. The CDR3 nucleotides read TGTGCCAGCAGCCTCCAAGCGGGAGGGCCGTTTGGAGAGACCCAGTACTTC. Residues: CASSLQAGGPFGETQYF.

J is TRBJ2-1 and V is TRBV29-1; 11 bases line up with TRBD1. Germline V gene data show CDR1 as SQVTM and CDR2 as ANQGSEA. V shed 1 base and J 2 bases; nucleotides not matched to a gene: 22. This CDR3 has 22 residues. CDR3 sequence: CSVEVRTGGAGATVKAYNEQFF. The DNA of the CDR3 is TGCAGCGTTGAAGTTCGGACAGGGGGCGCGGGAGCAACGGTTAAGGCCTACAATGAGCAGTTCTTC.

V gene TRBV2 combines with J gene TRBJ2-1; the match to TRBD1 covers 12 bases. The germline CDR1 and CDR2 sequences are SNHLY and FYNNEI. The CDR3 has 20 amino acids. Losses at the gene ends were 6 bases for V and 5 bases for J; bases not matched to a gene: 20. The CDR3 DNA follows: TGTGCCAGCAGCCTGCCGGGACAGGGGGCAAGAGGGGGCACGGACAATGAGCAGTTCTTC. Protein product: CASSLPGQGARGGTDNEQFF.

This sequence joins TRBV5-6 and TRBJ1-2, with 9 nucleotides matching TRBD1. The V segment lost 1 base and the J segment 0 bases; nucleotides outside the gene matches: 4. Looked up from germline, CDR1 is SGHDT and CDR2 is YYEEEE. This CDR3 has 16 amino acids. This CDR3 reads CASSLFGQGSNYGYTF. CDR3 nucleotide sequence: TGTGCCAGCAGCTTGTTTGGACAGGGGTCTAACTATGGCTACACCTTC.

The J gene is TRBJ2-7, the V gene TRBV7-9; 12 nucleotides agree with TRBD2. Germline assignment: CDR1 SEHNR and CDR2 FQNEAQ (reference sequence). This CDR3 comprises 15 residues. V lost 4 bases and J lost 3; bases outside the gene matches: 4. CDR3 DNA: TGTGCCAGCAGCTCTACACTAGCGGGGGGCTACGAGCAGTACTTC. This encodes CASSSTLAGGYEQYF. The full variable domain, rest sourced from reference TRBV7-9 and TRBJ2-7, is DTGVSQNPRHKITKRGQNVTFRCDPISEHNRLYWYRQTLGQGPEFLTYFQNEAQLEKSRLLSDRFSAERPKGSFSTLEIQRTEQGDSAMYLCASSSTLAGGYEQYFGPGTRLTVT.

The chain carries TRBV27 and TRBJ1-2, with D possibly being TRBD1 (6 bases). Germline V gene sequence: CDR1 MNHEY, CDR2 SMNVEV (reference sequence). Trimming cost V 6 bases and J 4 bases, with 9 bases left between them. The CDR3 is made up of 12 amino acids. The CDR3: CASRQGPYGYTF. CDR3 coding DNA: TGTGCCAGCAGACAGGGCCCCTATGGCTACACCTTC.

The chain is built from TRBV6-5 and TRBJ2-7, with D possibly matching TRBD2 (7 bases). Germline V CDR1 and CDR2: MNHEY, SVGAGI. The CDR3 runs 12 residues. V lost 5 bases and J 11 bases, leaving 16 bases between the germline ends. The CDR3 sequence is CASSTTGSGKYF. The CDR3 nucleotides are TGTGCCAGCAGTACTACAGGGAGCGGGAAGTACTTC.

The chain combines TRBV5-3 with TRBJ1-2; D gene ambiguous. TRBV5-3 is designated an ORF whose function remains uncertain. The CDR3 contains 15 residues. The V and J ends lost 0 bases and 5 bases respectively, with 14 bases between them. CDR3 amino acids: CARSLVPRRLYGYTF. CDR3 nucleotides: TGTGCCAGAAGCTTGGTCCCTAGGAGGCTATATGGCTACACCTTC.

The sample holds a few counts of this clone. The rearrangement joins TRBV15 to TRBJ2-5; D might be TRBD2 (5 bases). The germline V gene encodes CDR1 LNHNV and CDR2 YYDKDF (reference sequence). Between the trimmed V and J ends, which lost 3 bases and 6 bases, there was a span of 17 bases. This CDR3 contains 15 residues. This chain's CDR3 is CATSSITSSVQTQYF. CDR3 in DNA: TGTGCCACCAGCAGCATCACTAGTTCTGTGCAGACCCAGTACTTC.

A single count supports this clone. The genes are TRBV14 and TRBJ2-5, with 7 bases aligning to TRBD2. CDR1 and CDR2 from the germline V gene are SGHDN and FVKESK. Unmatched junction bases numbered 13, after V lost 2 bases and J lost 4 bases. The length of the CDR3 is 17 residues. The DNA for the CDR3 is TGTGCCAGCAGCCAATTCCCCGAGACTAGCCTCTTAGAGACCCAGTACTTC. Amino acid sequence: CASSQFPETSLLETQYF.

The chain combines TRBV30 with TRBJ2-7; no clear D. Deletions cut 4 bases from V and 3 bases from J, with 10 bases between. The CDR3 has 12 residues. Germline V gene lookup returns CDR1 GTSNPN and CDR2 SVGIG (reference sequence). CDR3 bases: TGTGCCTGGAATGGCCCTAGCTACGAGCAGTACTTC. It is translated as CAWNGPSYEQYF.

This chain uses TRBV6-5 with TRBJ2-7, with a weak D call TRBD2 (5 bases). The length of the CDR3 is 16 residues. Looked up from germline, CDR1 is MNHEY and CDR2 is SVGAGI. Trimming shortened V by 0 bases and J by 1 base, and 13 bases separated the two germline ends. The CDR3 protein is CASSYSVGEGSYEQYF. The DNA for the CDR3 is TGTGCCAGCAGTTACTCAGTCGGGGAAGGGTCCTACGAGCAGTACTTC.

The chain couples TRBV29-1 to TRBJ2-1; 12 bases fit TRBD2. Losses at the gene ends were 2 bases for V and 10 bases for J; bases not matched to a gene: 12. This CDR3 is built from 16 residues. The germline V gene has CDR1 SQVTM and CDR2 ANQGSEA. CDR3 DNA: TGCAGCGTTGAATTGGTTCTAGCGGGAGGGTCTTGGGAGCAGTTCTTC. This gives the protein CSVELVLAGGSWEQFF.

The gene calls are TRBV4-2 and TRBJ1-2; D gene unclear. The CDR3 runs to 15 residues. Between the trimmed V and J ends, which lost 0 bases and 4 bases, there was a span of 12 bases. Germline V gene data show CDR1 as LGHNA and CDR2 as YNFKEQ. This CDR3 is CASSQDKAGFYGYTF. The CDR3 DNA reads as TGTGCCAGCAGCCAAGATAAAGCCGGTTTCTATGGCTACACCTTC.

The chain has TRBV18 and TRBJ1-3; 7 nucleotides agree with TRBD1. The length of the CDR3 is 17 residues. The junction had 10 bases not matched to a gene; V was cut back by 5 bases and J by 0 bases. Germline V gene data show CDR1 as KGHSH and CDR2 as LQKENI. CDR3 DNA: TGTGCCAGCTCATCCCGTCAGACAGGGAACTCTGGAAACACCATATATTTT. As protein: CASSSRQTGNSGNTIYF.

CDR3 sequence (DNA): TGCGCCAGCAGCCCTGACCGGAGATCTGGAAACACCATATATTTT. Translating it yields CASSPDRRSGNTIYF. This chain connects TRBV4-3 to TRBJ1-3; D remains unclear. In germline, CDR1 is LGHNA, CDR2 YSLEER. This CDR3 spans 15 amino acids. V lost 4 bases and J lost 1, with 11 bases in between.

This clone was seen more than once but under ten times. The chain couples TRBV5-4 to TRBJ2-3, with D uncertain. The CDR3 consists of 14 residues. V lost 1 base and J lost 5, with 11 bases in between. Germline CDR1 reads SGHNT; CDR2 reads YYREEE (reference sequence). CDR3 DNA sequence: TGTGCCAGCAGCTTGTCGCTAGAAGGAGATACGCAGTATTTT. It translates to CASSLSLEGDTQYF.

CDR3 DNA: TGCAGCGTTGAGGGCAGGGGGTCCTACGAGCAGTACTTC. Encoded protein: CSVEGRGSYEQYF. The chain carries TRBV29-1 and TRBJ2-7; TRBD1 matches at 7 bases. The CDR3 sequence is 13 residues long. V lost 3 bases and J lost 1; bases outside the gene matches: 3. From germline, CDR1 is SQVTM and CDR2 ANQGSEA.

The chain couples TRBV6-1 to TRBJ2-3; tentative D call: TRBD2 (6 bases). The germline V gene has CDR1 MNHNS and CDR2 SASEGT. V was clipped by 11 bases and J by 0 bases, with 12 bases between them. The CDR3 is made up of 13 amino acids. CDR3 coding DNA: TGTGCCGGACGGGGGAAAAGCACAGATACGCAGTATTTT. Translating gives CAGRGKSTDTQYF.

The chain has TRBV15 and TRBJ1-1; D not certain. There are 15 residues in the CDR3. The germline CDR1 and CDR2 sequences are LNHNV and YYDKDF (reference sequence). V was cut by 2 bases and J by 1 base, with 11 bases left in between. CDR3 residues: CATSRYRVRNTEAFF. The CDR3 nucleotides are TGTGCCACCAGCAGATATCGGGTCCGGAACACTGAAGCTTTCTTT.